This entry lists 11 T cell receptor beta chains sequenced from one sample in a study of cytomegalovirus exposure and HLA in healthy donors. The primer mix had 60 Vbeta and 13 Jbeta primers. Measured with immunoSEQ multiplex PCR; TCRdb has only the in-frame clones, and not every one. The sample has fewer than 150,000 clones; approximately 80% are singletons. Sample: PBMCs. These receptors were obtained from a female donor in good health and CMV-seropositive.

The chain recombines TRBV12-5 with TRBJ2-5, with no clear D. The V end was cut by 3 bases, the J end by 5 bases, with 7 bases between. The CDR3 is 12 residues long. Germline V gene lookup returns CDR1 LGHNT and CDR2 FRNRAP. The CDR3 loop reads CASGLFRETQYF. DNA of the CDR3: TGTGCTAGTGGTTTATTTCGGGAGACCCAGTACTTC. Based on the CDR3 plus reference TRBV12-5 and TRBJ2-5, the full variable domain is DARVTQTPRHKVTEMGQEVTMRCQPILGHNTVFWYRQTMMQGLELLAYFRNRAPLDDSGMPKDRFSAEMPDATLATLKIQPSEPRDSAVYFCASGLFRETQYFGPGTRLLVL.

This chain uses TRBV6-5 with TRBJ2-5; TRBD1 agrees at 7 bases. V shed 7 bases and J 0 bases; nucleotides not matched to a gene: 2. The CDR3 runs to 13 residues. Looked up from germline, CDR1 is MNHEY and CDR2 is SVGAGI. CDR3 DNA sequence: TGTGCCAGCAAACAGGGGAACCAAGAGACCCAGTACTTC. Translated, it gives CASKQGNQETQYF.

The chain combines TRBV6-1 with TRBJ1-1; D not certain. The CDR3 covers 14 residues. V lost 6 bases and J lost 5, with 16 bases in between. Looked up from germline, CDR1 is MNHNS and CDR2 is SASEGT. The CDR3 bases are TGTGCCAGCAGCGGATCAGGCCCTTTTACTGAAGCTTTCTTT. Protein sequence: CASSGSGPFTEAFF.

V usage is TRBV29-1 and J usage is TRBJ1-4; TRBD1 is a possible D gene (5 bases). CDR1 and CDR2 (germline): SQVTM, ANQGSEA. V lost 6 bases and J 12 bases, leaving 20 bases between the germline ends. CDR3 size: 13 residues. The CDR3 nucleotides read TGCAGCGTCCCGAATGGGGATTCCAGGGAACTGTTTTTT. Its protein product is CSVPNGDSRELFF.

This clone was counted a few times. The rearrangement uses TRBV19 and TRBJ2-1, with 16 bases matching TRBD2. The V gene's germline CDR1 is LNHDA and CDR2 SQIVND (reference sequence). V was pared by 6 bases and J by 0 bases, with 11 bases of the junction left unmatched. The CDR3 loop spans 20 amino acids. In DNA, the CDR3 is TGTGCCAGTAGCAGGACGGGACTAGCGGGGGGGGCGAGCTCCTACAATGAGCAGTTCTTC. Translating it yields CASSRTGLAGGASSYNEQFF.

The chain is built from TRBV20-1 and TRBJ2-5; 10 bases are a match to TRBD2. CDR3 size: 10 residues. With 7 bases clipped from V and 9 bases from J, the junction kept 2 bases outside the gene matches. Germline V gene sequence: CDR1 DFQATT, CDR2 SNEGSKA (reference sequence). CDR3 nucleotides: TGCAGTGTGAGCGGGGGGGCCCAGTACTTC. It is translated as CSVSGGAQYF.

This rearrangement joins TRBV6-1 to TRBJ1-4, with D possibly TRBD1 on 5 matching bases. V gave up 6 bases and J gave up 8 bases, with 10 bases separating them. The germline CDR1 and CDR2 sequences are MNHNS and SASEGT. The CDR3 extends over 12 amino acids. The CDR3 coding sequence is TGTGCCAGCAGAGGGGTGGGGGAAAAACTGTTTTTT. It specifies CASRGVGEKLFF.

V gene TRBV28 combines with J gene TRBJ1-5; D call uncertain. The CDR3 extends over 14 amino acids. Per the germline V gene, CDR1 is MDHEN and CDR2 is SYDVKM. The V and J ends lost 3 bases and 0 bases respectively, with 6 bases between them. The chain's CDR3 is CASSFANSNQPQHF. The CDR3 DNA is TGTGCCAGCAGTTTTGCTAATAGCAATCAGCCCCAGCATTTT.

CDR3 protein: CSARLHGYTF. Here the CDR3 DNA reads TGCAGTGCTAGACTCCATGGCTACACCTTC. V gene TRBV20-1 combines with J gene TRBJ1-2; unclear D gene. This CDR3 has 10 amino acids. V lost 2 bases to trimming and J lost 6 bases, with 4 bases between them. Germline V gene sequence: CDR1 DFQATT, CDR2 SNEGSKA (reference sequence).

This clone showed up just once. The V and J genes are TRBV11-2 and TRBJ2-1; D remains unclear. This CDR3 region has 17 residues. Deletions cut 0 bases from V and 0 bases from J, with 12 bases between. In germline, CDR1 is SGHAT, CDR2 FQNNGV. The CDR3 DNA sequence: TGTGCCAGCAGCTTAGAACCGCGGTTGAGCTCCTACAATGAGCAGTTCTTC. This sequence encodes CASSLEPRLSSYNEQFF.

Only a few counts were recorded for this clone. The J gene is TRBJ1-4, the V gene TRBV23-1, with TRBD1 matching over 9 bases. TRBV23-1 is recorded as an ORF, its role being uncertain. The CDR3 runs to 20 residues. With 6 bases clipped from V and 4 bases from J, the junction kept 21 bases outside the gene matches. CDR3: CASSPTLTPGQGGVNEKLFF. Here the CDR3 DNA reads TGCGCCAGCAGCCCAACATTGACACCGGGACAGGGAGGGGTTAATGAAAAACTGTTTTTT.